The entry that follows covers one TCR beta chain sequence. This sample stems from a study of T cells in localized non-small cell lung cancer. Repertoires were generated with immunoSEQ multiplex PCR, while TCRdb's copy carries only in-frame clones and drops some. This sample has more than 100,000 clones, with approximately 88% found just once. The input for sequencing was peripheral blood, taken before any cancer treatment. The clonotype comes from a female donor of 60 years or more with stage I lung adenocarcinoma.

The CDR3 bases are TGTGCCATCAGTGAAAGGACTAGCGGGCCATCAGAGCAGTACTTC. This codes for CAISERTSGPSEQYF. The chain links TRBV10-3 to TRBJ2-7, with 11 bases lining up with TRBD2. This CDR3 contains 15 residues. Germline V gene lookup returns CDR1 ENHRY and CDR2 SYGVKD. With 3 bases clipped from V and 7 bases from J, the junction kept 8 bases outside the gene matches.